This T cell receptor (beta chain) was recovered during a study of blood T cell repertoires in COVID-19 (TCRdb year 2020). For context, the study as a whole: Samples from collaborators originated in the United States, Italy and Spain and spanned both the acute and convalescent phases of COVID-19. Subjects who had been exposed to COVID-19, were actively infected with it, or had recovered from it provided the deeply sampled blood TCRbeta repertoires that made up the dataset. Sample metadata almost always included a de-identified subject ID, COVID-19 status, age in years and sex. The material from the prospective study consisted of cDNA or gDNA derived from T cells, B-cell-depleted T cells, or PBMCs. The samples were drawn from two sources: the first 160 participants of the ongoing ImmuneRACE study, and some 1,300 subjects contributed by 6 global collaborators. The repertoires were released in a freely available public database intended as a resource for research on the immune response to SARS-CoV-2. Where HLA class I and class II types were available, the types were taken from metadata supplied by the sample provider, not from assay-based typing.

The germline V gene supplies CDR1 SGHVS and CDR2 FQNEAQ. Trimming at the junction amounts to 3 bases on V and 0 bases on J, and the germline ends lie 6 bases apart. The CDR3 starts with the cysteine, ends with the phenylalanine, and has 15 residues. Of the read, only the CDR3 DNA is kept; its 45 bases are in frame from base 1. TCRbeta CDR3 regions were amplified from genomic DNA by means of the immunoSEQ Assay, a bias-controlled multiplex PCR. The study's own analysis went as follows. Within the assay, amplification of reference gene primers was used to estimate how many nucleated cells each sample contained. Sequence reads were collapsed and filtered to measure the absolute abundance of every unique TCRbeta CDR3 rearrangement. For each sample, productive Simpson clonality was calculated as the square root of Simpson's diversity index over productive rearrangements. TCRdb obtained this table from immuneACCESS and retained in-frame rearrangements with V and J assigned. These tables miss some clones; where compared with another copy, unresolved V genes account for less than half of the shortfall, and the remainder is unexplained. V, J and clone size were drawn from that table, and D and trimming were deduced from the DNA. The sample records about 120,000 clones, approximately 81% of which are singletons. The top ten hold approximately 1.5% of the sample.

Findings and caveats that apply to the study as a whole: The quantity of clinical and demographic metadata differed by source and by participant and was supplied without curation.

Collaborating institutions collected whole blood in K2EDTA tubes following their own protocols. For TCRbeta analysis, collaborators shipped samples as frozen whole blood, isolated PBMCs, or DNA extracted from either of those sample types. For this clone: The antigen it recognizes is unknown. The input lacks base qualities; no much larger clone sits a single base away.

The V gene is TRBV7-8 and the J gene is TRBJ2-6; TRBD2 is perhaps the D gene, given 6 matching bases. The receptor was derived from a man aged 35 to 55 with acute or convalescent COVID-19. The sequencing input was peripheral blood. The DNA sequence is TGTGCCAGCAGCTTCGGGGGCTCTGGGGCCAACGTCCTGACTTTC. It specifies CASSFGGSGANVLTF.